This TCR beta chain came from a study of blood T cell repertoires in COVID-19. About the research overall: Collection of acute and convalescent COVID-19 samples took place in the United States, Italy and Spain. Nucleic acid was either cDNA or gDNA, and it came from T cells, B-cell-depleted T cells, or PBMCs.

Authors' methods: Reference gene primer amplification in the assay estimated nucleated cell counts. The data were produced by immunoSEQ multiplex PCR, yet TCRdb's version contains in-frame clones alone and is incomplete. From that table come the V and J calls and clone size; the DNA was used to work out D and trimming. The sample includes some 150,000 clones, 87% seen only once; the top ten take over 0.8%. This clone was seen only a few times. The germline V and J ends were trimmed by 5 bases and 7 bases, with 9 bases remaining between them. Looked up from germline, CDR1 is MNHEY and CDR2 is SVGAGI. The CDR3 runs to 13 residues.

The sequenced sample was peripheral blood. This sequence joins TRBV6-5 and TRBJ1-6; D remains unclear. The clonotype comes from a woman aged 45 to 65 with acute or convalescent COVID-19. CDR3 sequence reads: CASSLGGNSPLHF. The DNA for the CDR3 is TGTGCCAGCAGTCTCGGAGGGAATTCACCCCTCCACTTT.